The entry below gives a single TCR beta chain sequence along with its context. What it binds is not known. Generated by immunoSEQ multiplex PCR, the TCRdb table keeps only in-frame clones and is missing some. In the table there are 250 to 300 clones, less than 80% of which are singletons. This record belongs to a study of graft-versus-host responses after intestinal transplantation. About the study: Grafts that recipients had were multivisceral, liver-intestinal, or isolated intestinal transplants. The whole recipient group had anti-thymocyte globulin induction followed by tacrolimus and steroids for around 3 years. General study points: Peak GvH clone levels in circulation were associated with early post-transplant HvG declines. Among recipient marrow samples, GvH clones were found; some appeared first in ileum or blood.

The graft tissue was processed, and this released both intraepithelial and lamina propria lymphocytes. This CDR3 contains 17 residues. Germline CDR1 reads MGHRA; CDR2 reads YSYEKL. The ends lost 1 base at V and 2 bases at J; junction bases unmatched: 8. This chain uses TRBV4-1 with TRBJ1-5; the match to TRBD1 covers 7 bases. The clonotype originates from a human patient who received an intestinal transplant, so some T cells may come from the graft donor. This material consisted of ileum tissue, taken after intestinal transplantation. CDR3 loop: CASSQGGQMEGNQPQHF. The CDR3 DNA follows: TGCGCCAGCAGCCAAGGGGGACAGATGGAAGGCAATCAGCCCCAGCATTTT.